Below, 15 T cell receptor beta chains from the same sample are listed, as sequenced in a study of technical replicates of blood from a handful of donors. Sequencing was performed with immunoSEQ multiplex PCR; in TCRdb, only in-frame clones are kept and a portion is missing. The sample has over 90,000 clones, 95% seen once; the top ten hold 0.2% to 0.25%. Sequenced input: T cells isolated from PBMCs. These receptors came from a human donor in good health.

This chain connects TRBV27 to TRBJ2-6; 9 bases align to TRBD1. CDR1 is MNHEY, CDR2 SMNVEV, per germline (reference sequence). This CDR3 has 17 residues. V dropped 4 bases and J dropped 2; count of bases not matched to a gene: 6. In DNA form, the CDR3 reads TGTGCCAGCAGTTCCGGACAGGGGAGGGCTGGGGCCAACGTCCTGACTTTC. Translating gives CASSSGQGRAGANVLTF. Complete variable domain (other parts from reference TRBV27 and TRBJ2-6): EAQVTQNPRYLITVTGKKLTVTCSQNMNHEYMSWYRQDPGLGLRQIYYSMNVEVTDKGDVPEGYKVSRKEKRNFPLILESPSPNQTSLYFCASSSGQGRAGANVLTFGAGSRLTVL.

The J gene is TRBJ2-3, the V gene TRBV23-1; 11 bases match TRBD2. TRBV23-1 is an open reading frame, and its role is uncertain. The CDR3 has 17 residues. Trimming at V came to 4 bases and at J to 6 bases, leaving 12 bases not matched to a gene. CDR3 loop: CASSRGELAGVWDTQYF. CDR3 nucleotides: TGCGCCAGCAGTCGGGGGGAACTAGCGGGAGTTTGGGATACGCAGTATTTT.

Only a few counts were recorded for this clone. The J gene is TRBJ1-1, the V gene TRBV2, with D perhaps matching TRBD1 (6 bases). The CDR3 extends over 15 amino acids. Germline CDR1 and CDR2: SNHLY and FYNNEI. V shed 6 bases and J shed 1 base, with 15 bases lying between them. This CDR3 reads CASSIRPDRNTEAFF. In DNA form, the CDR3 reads TGTGCCAGCAGCATCCGACCGGACAGGAACACTGAAGCTTTCTTT.

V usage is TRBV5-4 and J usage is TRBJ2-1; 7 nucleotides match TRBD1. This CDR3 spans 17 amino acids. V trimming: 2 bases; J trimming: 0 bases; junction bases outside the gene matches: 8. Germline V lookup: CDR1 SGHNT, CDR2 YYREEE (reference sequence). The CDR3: CASSLPGQRISYNEQFF. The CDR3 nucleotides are TGTGCCAGCAGCTTACCGGGACAGAGAATCTCCTACAATGAGCAGTTCTTC. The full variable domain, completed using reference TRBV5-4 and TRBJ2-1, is ETGVTQSPTHLIKTRGQQVTLRCSSQSGHNTVSWYQQALGQGPQFIFQYYREEENGRGNFPPRFSGLQFPNYSSELNVNALELDDSALYLCASSLPGQRISYNEQFFGPGTRLTVL.

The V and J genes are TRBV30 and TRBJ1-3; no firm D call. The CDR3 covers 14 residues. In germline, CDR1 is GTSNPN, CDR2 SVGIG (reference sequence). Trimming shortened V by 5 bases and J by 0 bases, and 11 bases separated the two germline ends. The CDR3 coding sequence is TGTGCCTGGGAGAGAAGCCGCTCTGGAAACACCATATATTTT. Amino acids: CAWERSRSGNTIYF.

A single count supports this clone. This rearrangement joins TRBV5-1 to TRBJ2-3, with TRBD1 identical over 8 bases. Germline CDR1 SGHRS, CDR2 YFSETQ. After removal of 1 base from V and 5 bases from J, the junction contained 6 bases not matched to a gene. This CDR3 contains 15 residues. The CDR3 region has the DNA TGCGCCAGCAGCTTGTTGAGGACAGGGAAAGATACGCAGTATTTT. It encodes CASSLLRTGKDTQYF. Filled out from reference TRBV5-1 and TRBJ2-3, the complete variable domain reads KAGVTQTPRYLIKTRGQQVTLSCSPISGHRSVSWYQQTPGQGLQFLFEYFSETQRNKGNFPGRFSGRQFSNSRSEMNVSTLELGDSALYLCASSLLRTGKDTQYFGPGTRLTVL.

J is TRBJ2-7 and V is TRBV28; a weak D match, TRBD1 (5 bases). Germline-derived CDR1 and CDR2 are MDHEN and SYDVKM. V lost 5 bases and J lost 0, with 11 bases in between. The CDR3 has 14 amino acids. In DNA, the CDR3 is TGTGCCAGCAGTAATATGGGGCACTCCTACGAGCAGTACTTC. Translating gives CASSNMGHSYEQYF. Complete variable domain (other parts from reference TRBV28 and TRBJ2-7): DVKVTQSSRYLVKRTGEKVFLECVQDMDHENMFWYRQDPGLGLRLIYFSYDVKMKEKGDIPEGYSVSREKKERFSLILESASTNQTSMYLCASSNMGHSYEQYFGPGTRLTVT.

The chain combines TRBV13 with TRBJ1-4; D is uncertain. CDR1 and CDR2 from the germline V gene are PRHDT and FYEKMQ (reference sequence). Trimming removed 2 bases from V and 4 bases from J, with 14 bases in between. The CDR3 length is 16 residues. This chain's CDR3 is CASSLRSRGFNEKLFF. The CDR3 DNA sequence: TGTGCCAGCAGCTTAAGGTCGAGAGGCTTTAATGAAAAACTGTTTTTT.

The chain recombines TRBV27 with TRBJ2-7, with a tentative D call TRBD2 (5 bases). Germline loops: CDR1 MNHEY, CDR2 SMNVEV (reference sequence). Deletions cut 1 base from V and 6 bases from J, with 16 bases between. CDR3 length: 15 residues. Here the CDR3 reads CASSLYQTTPTEQYF. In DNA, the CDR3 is TGTGCCAGCAGTTTATATCAGACTACTCCTACCGAGCAGTACTTC.

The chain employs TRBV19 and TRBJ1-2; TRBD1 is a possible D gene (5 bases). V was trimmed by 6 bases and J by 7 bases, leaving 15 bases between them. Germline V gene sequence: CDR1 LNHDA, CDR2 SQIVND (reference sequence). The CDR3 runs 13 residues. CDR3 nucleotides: TGTGCCAGTAGAACGGAGGGGCTGAGTGGCTACACCTTC. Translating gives CASRTEGLSGYTF.

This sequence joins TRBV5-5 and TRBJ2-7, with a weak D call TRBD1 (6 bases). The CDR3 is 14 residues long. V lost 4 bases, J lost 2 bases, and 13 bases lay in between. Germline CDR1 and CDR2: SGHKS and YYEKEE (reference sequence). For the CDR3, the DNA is TGTGCCAGCAGCCCCAAGGACAGAGCCTACGAGCAGTACTTC. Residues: CASSPKDRAYEQYF.

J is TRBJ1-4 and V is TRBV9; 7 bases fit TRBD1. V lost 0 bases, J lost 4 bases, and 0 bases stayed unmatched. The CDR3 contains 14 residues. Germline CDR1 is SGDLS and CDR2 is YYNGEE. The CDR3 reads CASSVGDSNEKLFF. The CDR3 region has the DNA TGTGCCAGCAGCGTAGGGGACAGTAATGAAAAACTGTTTTTT.

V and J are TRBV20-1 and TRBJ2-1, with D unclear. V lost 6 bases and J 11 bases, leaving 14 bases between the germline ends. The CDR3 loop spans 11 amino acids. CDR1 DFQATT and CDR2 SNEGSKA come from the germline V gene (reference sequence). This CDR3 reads CSATPLAKQFF. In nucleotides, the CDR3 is TGCAGTGCCACCCCCTTAGCAAAGCAGTTCTTC.

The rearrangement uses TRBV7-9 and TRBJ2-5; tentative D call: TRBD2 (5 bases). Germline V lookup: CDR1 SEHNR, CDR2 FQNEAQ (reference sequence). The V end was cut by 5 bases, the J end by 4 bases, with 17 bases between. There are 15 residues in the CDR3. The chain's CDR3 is CASSAEGTVAETQYF. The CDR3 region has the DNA TGTGCCAGCAGCGCCGAGGGAACAGTCGCAGAGACCCAGTACTTC. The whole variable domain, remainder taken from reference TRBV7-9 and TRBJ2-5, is DTGVSQNPRHKITKRGQNVTFRCDPISEHNRLYWYRQTLGQGPEFLTYFQNEAQLEKSRLLSDRFSAERPKGSFSTLEIQRTEQGDSAMYLCASSAEGTVAETQYFGPGTRLLVL.

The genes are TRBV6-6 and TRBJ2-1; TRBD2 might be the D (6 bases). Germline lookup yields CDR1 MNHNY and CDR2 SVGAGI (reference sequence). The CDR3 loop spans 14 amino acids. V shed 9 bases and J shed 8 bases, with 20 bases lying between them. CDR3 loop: CASGSVGGIYEQFF. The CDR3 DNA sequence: TGTGCCAGTGGGTCGGTGGGAGGAATCTATGAGCAGTTCTTC.